Shown below are 17 T cell receptor beta chains from a single sample sequenced in a study of blood T cell repertoires in COVID-19. Only in-frame clones appear in the TCRdb table, and some are missing; sequencing was by immunoSEQ multiplex PCR. The table shows approximately 430,000 clones, with just over 85% occurring only once. Sequencing used peripheral blood. The receptors stem from a woman aged 25 to 39 with active or convalescent COVID-19.

The V gene is TRBV2, the J gene TRBJ2-2; perhaps TRBD1 as D (5 bases). Germline assignment: CDR1 SNHLY and CDR2 FYNNEI. The V end lost 1 base, the J end lost 1 base, and 7 bases lay between the germline ends. The CDR3 extends over 15 amino acids. CDR3 in amino acids: CASSEVGQNTGELFF. CDR3 nucleotide sequence: TGTGCCAGCAGTGAAGTGGGGCAGAACACCGGGGAGCTGTTTTTT. Full variable domain (missing parts from reference TRBV2 and TRBJ2-2): EPEVTQTPSHQVTQMGQEVILRCVPISNHLYFYWYRQILGQKVEFLVSFYNNEISEKSEIFDDQFSVERPDGSNFTLKIRSTKLEDSAMYFCASSEVGQNTGELFFGEGSRLTVL.

The chain couples TRBV4-1 to TRBJ1-6, with TRBD1 matching 8 bases. Germline assignment: CDR1 MGHRA and CDR2 YSYEKL. With V trimmed by 0 bases and J by 10 bases, 5 bases remained unmatched. This CDR3 spans 15 amino acids. The chain's CDR3 is CASSQDTQGVSPLHF. In DNA form, the CDR3 reads TGCGCCAGCAGCCAAGACACACAGGGGGTATCACCCCTCCACTTT.

The rearrangement joins TRBV19 to TRBJ2-1; 10 bases agree with TRBD2. Trimming cost V 7 bases and J 8 bases; bases outside gene matches: 8. The CDR3 has 14 amino acids. Looked up from germline, CDR1 is LNHDA and CDR2 is SQIVND (reference sequence). CDR3 sequence: CASTPLAGAHEQFF. Here the CDR3 DNA reads TGTGCCAGTACCCCGCTAGCGGGAGCCCATGAGCAGTTCTTC.

The CDR3 region has the DNA TGTGCCAGCAGTGACTCGGACAGGTTGAACACTGAAGCTTTCTTT. Its protein is CASSDSDRLNTEAFF. The rearrangement uses TRBV25-1 and TRBJ1-1, with 7 bases identical to TRBD1. The CDR3 consists of 15 residues. The V gene end was trimmed by 3 bases and the J gene end by 0 bases; junction bases not matched to a gene: 4. The germline V gene encodes CDR1 MGHDK and CDR2 SYGVNS.

This clone was seen only once. The gene calls are TRBV4-1 and TRBJ1-6; no definite D call. With 0 bases removed from V and 5 bases from J, the gap between germline ends came to 11 bases. Germline V lookup: CDR1 MGHRA, CDR2 YSYEKL. CDR3 length: 16 residues. CDR3 bases: TGCGCCAGCAGCCAAGACCCGACACAAAATAATTCACCCCTCCACTTT. Translating gives CASSQDPTQNNSPLHF.

The chain recombines TRBV29-1 with TRBJ1-2; 7 bases are shared with TRBD1. The germline V gene encodes CDR1 SQVTM and CDR2 ANQGSEA. The length of the CDR3 is 13 residues. Trimming took 4 bases from V and 4 from J; bases not matched to a gene: 6. CDR3 sequence reads: CSVGGGVGYGYTF. The CDR3 region has the DNA TGCAGCGTTGGAGGGGGCGTGGGCTATGGCTACACCTTC.

The genes are TRBV27 and TRBJ2-2, with D perhaps matching TRBD2 (6 bases). Between the trimmed V and J ends, which lost 4 bases and 1 base, there was a span of 10 bases. This CDR3 has 15 amino acids. CDR1 is MNHEY and CDR2 is SMNVEV in the germline V gene (reference sequence). This CDR3 is CASSSQRVNTGELFF. CDR3 coding DNA: TGTGCCAGCAGTTCTCAGCGGGTGAACACCGGGGAGCTGTTTTTT.

This chain joins TRBV7-9 and TRBJ2-7; 9 nucleotides match TRBD2. The germline gives CDR1 SEHNR, CDR2 FQNEAQ (reference sequence). Trimming cost V 3 bases and J 1 base; bases outside gene matches: 4. The length of the CDR3 is 15 residues. The CDR3 is CASSLATSGSYEQYF. Here the CDR3 DNA reads TGTGCCAGCAGCTTGGCGACTAGCGGATCCTACGAGCAGTACTTC.

This chain connects TRBV6-1 to TRBJ2-7, with 7 nucleotides matching TRBD2. The junction had 8 bases not matched to a gene; V was cut back by 3 bases and J by 6 bases. Germline V CDR1 and CDR2: MNHNS, SASEGT. The CDR3 totals 14 residues. CDR3: CASSERERGFEQYF. The DNA for the CDR3 is TGTGCCAGCAGTGAGCGGGAGAGGGGATTCGAGCAGTACTTC.

In its sample, this clone was seen a few times. The rearrangement joins TRBV3-1 (or the pseudogene TRBV3-2) to TRBJ1-2, with 7 bases that match TRBD1. V lost 1 base and J lost 6; bases outside the gene matches: 2. Germline CDR1 reads LGHDT; CDR2 reads YNNKEL (reference sequence). The CDR3 totals 13 residues. CDR3 region: CASSQGQGHGYTF. Written as DNA, the CDR3 is TGTGCCAGCAGCCAAGGACAGGGACATGGCTACACCTTC.

The rearrangement links TRBV19 to TRBJ2-7, with D maybe TRBD1 (5 bases). Trimming took off 1 base at V and 3 bases at J, with 10 bases between the two ends. CDR1 is LNHDA, CDR2 SQIVND, per germline (reference sequence). This CDR3 comprises 14 residues. The CDR3 is CASSIGQGDYEQYF. The CDR3 region has the DNA TGTGCCAGTAGTATAGGGCAGGGCGACTACGAGCAGTACTTC. Full variable domain (remainder filled in from reference TRBV19 and TRBJ2-7): DGGITQSPKYLFRKEGQNVTLSCEQNLNHDAMYWYRQDPGQGLRLIYYSQIVNDFQKGDIAEGYSVSREKKESFPLTVTSAQKNPTAFYLCASSIGQGDYEQYFGPGTRLTVT.

DNA for the CDR3: TGTGCCAGCATTGGGGGCCCTTGGAGCAATCAGCCCCAGCATTTT. This codes for CASIGGPWSNQPQHF. The rearrangement links TRBV27 to TRBJ1-5; maybe TRBD1 (6 bases). Trimming took 7 bases from V and 1 from J, leaving 14 bases between them. The CDR3 length is 15 residues. Germline CDR1 is MNHEY and CDR2 is SMNVEV (reference sequence).

The chain is built from TRBV4-1 and TRBJ2-1, with 10 bases identical to TRBD2. The trim removed 0 bases at V and 0 bases at J, leaving 14 bases unmatched. The CDR3 spans 21 residues. Germline V CDR1 and CDR2: MGHRA, YSYEKL. CDR3 sequence reads: CASSQEGGSLTSGSSYNEQFF. Written as DNA, the CDR3 is TGCGCCAGCAGCCAAGAAGGTGGCAGTCTGACTAGCGGGTCCTCCTACAATGAGCAGTTCTTC.

On this clone: Different DNA sequences within this sample yield the same CDR3. The rearrangement joins TRBV19 to TRBJ1-1; 7 bases map to TRBD1. The CDR3 is made up of 13 amino acids. The germline V gene has CDR1 LNHDA and CDR2 SQIVND (reference sequence). Germline trimming cut 1 base from V and 7 bases from J; bases unmatched to any gene: 3. CDR3 amino acids: CASSIGQGSEAFF. The CDR3 DNA reads TGTGCCAGTAGTATAGGACAGGGTAGTGAAGCTTTCTTT.

The V and J genes are TRBV5-4 and TRBJ1-6; D unclear. CDR1 is SGHNT and CDR2 is YYREEE in the germline V gene (reference sequence). V was shortened by 0 bases and J by 6 bases, with 10 bases between the two germline ends. CDR3 size: 15 residues. CDR3 protein: CASSLGGRFNSPLHF. Written as DNA, the CDR3 is TGTGCCAGCAGCTTGGGAGGTCGCTTTAATTCACCCCTCCACTTT.

The chain uses TRBV19 and TRBJ1-6; D not certain. The V and J ends lost 3 bases and 8 bases respectively, with 5 bases between them. From germline, CDR1 is LNHDA and CDR2 SQIVND (reference sequence). This CDR3 is 12 amino acids long. DNA of the CDR3: TGTGCCAGTAGTATCGTCGATTCACCCCTCCACTTT. This translates into CASSIVDSPLHF.

V is TRBV7-2 and J is TRBJ2-7, with no clear D. The germline CDR1 and CDR2 sequences are SGHTA and FQGNSA. V dropped 3 bases and J dropped 2 bases, with 11 bases sitting between them. The CDR3 is 14 amino acids. Here the CDR3 reads CASSFPLNTYEQYF. Written as DNA, the CDR3 is TGTGCCAGCAGCTTTCCCCTTAACACCTACGAGCAGTACTTC.